This TCR beta chain was obtained from a study of early T cells in non-severe SARS-CoV-2 infection. Background on the study: Unsorted whole-blood RNA was sequenced in bulk, leaving chains unpaired. Study-level results: Lookups in VDJdb leaned toward anti-spike CD8 responses and missed private and CD4 specificities.

In its sample, this clonotype was seen many times. Its antigen is not known. Unique molecular identifiers were attached to individual cDNA molecules. TCRdb re-derived calls from the 5' RACE reads in MiXCR, one entry per CDR3 protein. The table shows roughly 57,000 distinct CDR3 sequences, with 9.5% to 15% occurring only once. The receptor comes from an adult who was a healthcare worker with PCR-confirmed SARS-CoV-2 infection or an uninfected control (not recorded which). Sequences were derived from whole blood, sampled at baseline.

The CDR3 DNA follows: TGTGCCAGCAGCCCTCGCCTCACCGGGGAGCTGTTTTTT. As protein: CASSPRLTGELFF. The V and J genes are TRBV5-8 and TRBJ2-2; D remains unclear. Trimming left V 4 bases short and J 4 bases short, with 8 bases between. The CDR3 is made up of 13 amino acids. Germline V gives CDR1 SGHTS, CDR2 YDEGEE.